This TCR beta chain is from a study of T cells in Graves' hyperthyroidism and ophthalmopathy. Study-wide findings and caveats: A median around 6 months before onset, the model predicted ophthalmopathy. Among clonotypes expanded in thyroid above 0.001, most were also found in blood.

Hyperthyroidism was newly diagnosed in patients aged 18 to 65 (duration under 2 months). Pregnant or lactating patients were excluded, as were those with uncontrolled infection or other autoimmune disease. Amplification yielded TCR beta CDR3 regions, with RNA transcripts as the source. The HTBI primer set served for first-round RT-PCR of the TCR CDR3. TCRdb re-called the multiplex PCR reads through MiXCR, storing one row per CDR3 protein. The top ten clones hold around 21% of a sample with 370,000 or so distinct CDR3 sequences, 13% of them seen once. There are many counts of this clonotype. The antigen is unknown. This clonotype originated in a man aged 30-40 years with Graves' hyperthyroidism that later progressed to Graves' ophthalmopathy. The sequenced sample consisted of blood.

The CDR3 loop reads CSARGGGLSTEAFF. As DNA, the CDR3 is TGCAGTGCTAGAGGGGGGGGTTTGAGCACTGAAGCTTTCTTT. V usage is TRBV20-1 and J usage is TRBJ1-1; tentative D call: TRBD1 (5 bases). V lost 1 base, J lost 4 bases, and 13 bases lay in between. CDR3 size: 14 residues. Germline-derived CDR1 and CDR2 are DFQATT and SNEGSKA (reference sequence).